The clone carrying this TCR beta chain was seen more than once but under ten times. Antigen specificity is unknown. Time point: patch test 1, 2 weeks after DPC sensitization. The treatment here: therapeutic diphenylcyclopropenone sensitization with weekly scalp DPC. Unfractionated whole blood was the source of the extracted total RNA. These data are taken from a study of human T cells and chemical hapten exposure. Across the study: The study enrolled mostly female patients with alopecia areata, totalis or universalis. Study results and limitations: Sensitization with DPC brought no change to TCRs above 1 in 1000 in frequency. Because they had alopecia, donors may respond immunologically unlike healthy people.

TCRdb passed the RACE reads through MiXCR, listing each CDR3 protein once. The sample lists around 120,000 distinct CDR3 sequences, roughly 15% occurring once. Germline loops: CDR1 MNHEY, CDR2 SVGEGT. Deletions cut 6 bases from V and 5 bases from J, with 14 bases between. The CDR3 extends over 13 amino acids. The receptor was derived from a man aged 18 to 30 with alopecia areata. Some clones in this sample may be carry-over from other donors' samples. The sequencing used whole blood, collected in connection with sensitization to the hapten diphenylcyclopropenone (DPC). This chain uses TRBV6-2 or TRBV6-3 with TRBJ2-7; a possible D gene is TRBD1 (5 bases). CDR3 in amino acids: CASSTNRKDEQYV. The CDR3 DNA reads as TGTGCCAGCAGCACAAACAGGAAAGACGAGCAGTACGTC.